A single sample is the source of the 9 T cell receptor beta chains below, sequenced in a study of T cells in Graves' hyperthyroidism and ophthalmopathy. Authors of the study amplified TCR beta CDR3 regions from RNA transcripts. The study used the HTBI primer set for a first-round RT-PCR of the TCR CDR3. TCRdb called the multiplex PCR reads again in MiXCR, with one record for every CDR3 protein. The sample lists about 520,000 distinct CDR3 sequences, less than 25% seen once, with around 11% in the top ten. Specimen: blood. The source is a young woman with Graves' ophthalmopathy.

The rearrangement links TRBV7-6 to TRBJ2-7; D tentatively reads TRBD1 or TRBD2 (5 bases each). V dropped 5 bases and J dropped 0 bases, with 14 bases sitting between them. CDR3 size: 15 residues. Looked up from germline, CDR1 is SGHVS and CDR2 is FNYEAQ. In nucleotides, the CDR3 is TGTGCCAGCAGCATCCCTCGGGACGCCTCCTACGAGCAGTACTTC. It specifies CASSIPRDASYEQYF.

Regarding this clonotype: Being one base from a much bigger clone, this may be a read error. The conserved phenylalanine or tryptophan normally closing the CDR3 is absent here, so this likely arose from a read error. The rearrangement uses TRBV14 and TRBJ2-7; no definite D call. The length of the CDR3 is 16 residues. The germline gives CDR1 SGHDN, CDR2 FVKESK. Trimming took off 0 bases at V and 4 bases at J, with 16 bases between the two ends. For the CDR3, the DNA is TGTGCCAGCAGCCAAGATGCGGCGGTCGGGTCTTACGAGCAGTACTAC. Protein: CASSQDAAVGSYEQYY.

There are a few counts of this clonotype. The V and J genes are TRBV25-1 and TRBJ2-2; a possible D gene is TRBD1 (5 bases). Germline V lookup: CDR1 MGHDK, CDR2 SYGVNS. The V end was cut by 6 bases, the J end by 3 bases, with 8 bases between. CDR3 length: 13 amino acids. CDR3 loop: CASRGLYTGELFF. CDR3 bases: TGTGCCAGCAGGGGGCTCTACACCGGGGAGCTGTTTTTT.

This clonotype was picked up a small number of times. The chain uses TRBV2 and TRBJ1-1; D is uncertain. The CDR3 has 15 amino acids. Germline loops: CDR1 SNHLY, CDR2 FYNNEI. Trimming pared 0 bases from V and 1 base from J, leaving 9 bases between. This CDR3 reads CASSEAGGENTEAFF. The CDR3 region has the DNA TGTGCCAGCAGTGAAGCGGGCGGGGAGAACACTGAAGCTTTCTTT.

This clonotype was recorded a few times. The genes are TRBV6-1 and TRBJ1-1; unclear D gene. The V gene's germline CDR1 is MNHNS and CDR2 SASEGT. V lost 4 bases and J 2 bases, leaving 5 bases between the germline ends. The CDR3 spans 12 residues. CDR3 sequence: CASSVHNTEAFF. DNA for the CDR3: TGTGCCAGCAGTGTCCATAACACTGAAGCTTTCTTT.

This clonotype was counted many times. The gene calls are TRBV6-5 and TRBJ1-2; possibly TRBD1 for D (5 bases). With 6 bases removed from V and 4 bases from J, the gap between germline ends came to 15 bases. Per the germline V gene, CDR1 is MNHEY and CDR2 is SVGAGI. This CDR3 contains 14 residues. This chain's CDR3 is CASSVTGAGYGYTF. DNA for the CDR3: TGTGCCAGCAGCGTTACCGGGGCCGGCTATGGCTACACCTTC.

The rearrangement links TRBV27 to TRBJ1-1; 9 nucleotides agree with TRBD1. This CDR3 has 16 amino acids. CDR1 and CDR2 from the germline V gene are MNHEY and SMNVEV (reference sequence). J gave up 0 bases and V 5 bases, and 7 bases lay outside the gene matches. CDR3 amino acids: CASSPGTGKMNTEAFF. The CDR3 region has the DNA TGTGCCAGCAGTCCAGGGACAGGGAAAATGAACACTGAAGCTTTCTTT.

This clonotype was counted at least ten times. The V and J genes are TRBV6-2 or TRBV6-3 and TRBJ1-1; D gene unclear. The germline V and J ends were trimmed by 5 bases and 6 bases, with 10 bases remaining between them. Germline V gene data show CDR1 as MNHEY and CDR2 as SVGEGT. This CDR3 is built from 12 residues. The CDR3 nucleotides are TGTGCCAGCAGTACCTCGTTTCCTGAAGCTTTCTTT. As protein: CASSTSFPEAFF.

The rearrangement links TRBV10-3 to TRBJ1-1; D not resolved. With 8 bases removed from V and 0 bases from J, the gap between germline ends came to 10 bases. Germline V lookup: CDR1 ENHRY, CDR2 SYGVKD. The CDR3 totals 13 residues. DNA of the CDR3: TGTGCCATCCTAAGGGATTTGAACACTGAAGCTTTCTTT. Protein product: CAILRDLNTEAFF.